The next 4 T cell receptor beta chains were all read from a single sample in a study of T cell changes during pregnancy in multiple sclerosis. Only in-frame clones appear in the TCRdb table, and some are missing; sequencing was by immunoSEQ multiplex PCR. This table holds around 62,000 clones, 80% to 90% found once. Sequenced here: peripheral blood, sampled in the first trimester of pregnancy. These receptor sequences come from a female donor with multiple sclerosis, enrolled in a pregnancy study.

V usage is TRBV10-2 and J usage is TRBJ2-5; 11 nucleotides line up with TRBD2. CDR1 is WSHSY and CDR2 is SAAADI in the germline V gene. The CDR3 spans 15 residues. After removal of 8 bases from V and 2 bases from J, the junction contained 7 bases not matched to a gene. The CDR3 region has the DNA TGCGCCAGCCGCAGGACTAGCGGGTCTCAAGAGACCCAGTACTTC. Translated, it gives CASRRTSGSQETQYF.

The genes are TRBV9 and TRBJ1-1, with 7 bases that match TRBD1. Germline V gene sequence: CDR1 SGDLS, CDR2 YYNGEE. V shed 0 bases, J shed 4 bases, and the junction held 9 bases outside the gene matches. CDR3 size: 16 residues. The CDR3 region has the DNA TGTGCCAGCAGCGTAGAGGGGACAGAGTTTGGCACTGAAGCTTTCTTT. Amino acids: CASSVEGTEFGTEAFF.

A remark on this clone: This sample also contains other DNA sequences that code for the same CDR3. This chain connects TRBV19 to TRBJ1-5; D is possibly TRBD1 (6 bases). The V and J ends lost 0 bases and 5 bases respectively, with 8 bases between them. From germline, CDR1 is LNHDA and CDR2 SQIVND (reference sequence). The CDR3 contains 14 residues. This CDR3 reads CASSIEAGDQPQHF. The CDR3 DNA reads TGTGCCAGTAGTATAGAGGCAGGGGATCAGCCCCAGCATTTT.

The J gene is TRBJ2-1, the V gene TRBV7-3; tentative D call: TRBD1 (5 bases). The CDR3 runs 14 residues. CDR1 is SGHTA and CDR2 is FQGTGA in the germline V gene. Trimming stripped 3 bases from V and 8 bases from J, with 14 bases between. The CDR3 bases are TGTGCCAGCAGCTTCGATCTAGGGGTTGATGAGCAGTTCTTC. Protein product: CASSFDLGVDEQFF.